The 17 T cell receptor beta chains below were found in one sample sequenced in a study of shared clonotypes between healthy human individuals. The assay was immunoSEQ multiplex PCR, and TCRdb's table has in-frame clones only and misses some. The profile shows around 2,100,000 clones, about 94% of them singletons. Naive CD8 isolation took CD45RO-negative cells positively selected for CCR7 and excluded terminally differentiated effector memory CD45RA+ cells. Sequenced input: naive CD8+ T cells sorted from blood. The receptors originated from a man between 18 and 35 years old in good health.

The J gene is TRBJ2-7, the V gene TRBV4-1; D is possibly TRBD1 or TRBD2 (5 bases each). The CDR3 extends over 15 amino acids. Germline V gives CDR1 MGHRA, CDR2 YSYEKL. V lost 3 bases to trimming and J lost 2 bases, with 14 bases between them. CDR3 DNA: TGCGCCAGCAGCCACCTCCGGGACGGAACCTACGAGCAGTACTTC. Its protein is CASSHLRDGTYEQYF.

The CDR3 here is CAISDSLSGTANEQFF. In DNA, the CDR3 is TGTGCCATCAGTGATTCACTTAGCGGAACCGCTAATGAGCAGTTCTTC. J is TRBJ2-1 and V is TRBV10-3; D might be TRBD2 (6 bases). V lost 3 bases and J lost 7, with 19 bases in between. The CDR3 contains 16 residues. Germline V lookup: CDR1 ENHRY, CDR2 SYGVKD.

The V gene is TRBV27, the J gene TRBJ1-2; D perhaps matches TRBD1 (6 bases). Germline V gives CDR1 MNHEY, CDR2 SMNVEV (reference sequence). CDR3 length equals 14 residues. The V and J ends lost 5 bases and 2 bases respectively, with 12 bases between them. Here the CDR3 DNA reads TGTGCCAGCAGTCCTAACAGGGAGAACTATGGCTACACCTTC. This translates into CASSPNRENYGYTF.

The genes are TRBV4-2 and TRBJ2-2; 10 bases are shared with TRBD1. V shed 2 bases and J 7 bases; nucleotides not matched to a gene: 10. Germline assignment: CDR1 LGHNA and CDR2 YNFKEQ. The CDR3 contains 17 residues. CDR3 in amino acids: CASSQLPGTGAGGELFF. The CDR3 nucleotides read TGTGCCAGCAGCCAACTACCCGGGACAGGGGCCGGCGGGGAGCTGTTTTTT.

The rearrangement links TRBV10-3 to TRBJ1-4, with D unresolved. Germline CDR1 ENHRY, CDR2 SYGVKD. CDR3 length equals 18 residues. Trimming removed 0 bases from V and 6 bases from J, with 20 bases in between. Here the CDR3 reads CAISESRGAEESDEKLFF. CDR3 coding DNA: TGTGCCATCAGTGAGTCCCGGGGAGCCGAGGAGTCGGATGAAAAACTGTTTTTT.

The chain recombines TRBV27 with TRBJ2-3; D tentatively fits TRBD1 or TRBD2 (5 bases each). This CDR3 is built from 13 residues. Germline assignment: CDR1 MNHEY and CDR2 SMNVEV (reference sequence). The V end lost 5 bases, the J end lost 7 bases, and 13 bases lay between the germline ends. The CDR3 reads CASSEYGGNTQYF. CDR3 nucleotide sequence: TGTGCCAGCAGTGAATATGGGGGAAATACGCAGTATTTT.

In this sample, this clone turned up a few times. Other DNA variants within this sample encode the same CDR3. The chain joins TRBV10-1 to TRBJ2-2, with D perhaps being TRBD1 or TRBD2 (5 bases each). Germline V lookup: CDR1 WNHNN, CDR2 SYGVQD (reference sequence). V was cut by 0 bases and J by 3 bases, with 5 bases left in between. The CDR3 length is 14 residues. CDR3 sequence: CASSESGHTGELFF. The CDR3 coding sequence is TGCGCCAGCAGTGAGTCGGGACACACCGGGGAGCTGTTTTTT.

This clone was found once. The rearrangement uses TRBV5-8 and TRBJ1-5; D is ambiguous. In germline, CDR1 is SGHTS, CDR2 YDEGEE. This CDR3 is built from 14 residues. Trimming took off 1 base at V and 6 bases at J, with 11 bases between the two ends. Here the CDR3 DNA reads TGTGCCAGCAGCTTGTGGGTCGAGGGTCAGCCCCAGCATTTT. Amino acids: CASSLWVEGQPQHF.

CDR3 DNA sequence: TGTGCCTGGAGCGTCGGGACCTTGGGGACTGAAGCTTTCTTT. This translates into CAWSVGTLGTEAFF. The V call is TRBV30, the J call TRBJ1-1, with a weak D call TRBD1 (5 bases). V was clipped by 3 bases and J by 5 bases, with 16 bases between them. Germline V lookup: CDR1 GTSNPN, CDR2 SVGIG (reference sequence). The CDR3 sequence is 14 residues long.

The V gene is TRBV4-2, the J gene TRBJ2-7, with unresolved D. V shed 0 bases and J shed 0 bases, with 9 bases lying between them. Germline CDR1 and CDR2: LGHNA and YNFKEQ. The CDR3 is 15 residues long. This CDR3 reads CASSQDPKSSYEQYF. CDR3 coding DNA: TGTGCCAGCAGCCAAGACCCCAAGAGCTCCTACGAGCAGTACTTC.

This clone has just one count. This rearrangement joins TRBV30 to TRBJ2-7; D unresolved. The CDR3 length is 14 residues. CDR1 is GTSNPN and CDR2 is SVGIG in the germline V gene (reference sequence). Trimming shortened V by 0 bases and J by 2 bases, and 11 bases separated the two germline ends. In DNA, the CDR3 is TGTGCCTGGAGTGTAGGCCCAGGACCCTACGAGCAGTACTTC. It encodes CAWSVGPGPYEQYF.

The chain carries TRBV7-3 and TRBJ1-1; tentative D call: TRBD1 (6 bases). Germline values: CDR1 SGHTA, CDR2 FQGTGA. V shed 0 bases and J shed 7 bases, with 9 bases lying between them. The CDR3 covers 13 residues. Here the CDR3 reads CASSLTGGHEAFF. CDR3 coding DNA: TGTGCCAGCAGCTTAACCGGGGGGCATGAAGCTTTCTTT. The whole variable domain, remainder taken from reference TRBV7-3 and TRBJ1-1, is GAGVSQTPSNKVTEKGKYVELRCDPISGHTALYWYRQSLGQGPEFLIYFQGTGAADDSGLPNDRFFAVRPEGSVSTLKIQRTERGDSAVYLCASSLTGGHEAFFGQGTRLTVV.

This sequence joins TRBV19 and TRBJ2-1; possibly TRBD2 for D (5 bases). Per germline, CDR1 LNHDA and CDR2 SQIVND (reference sequence). The CDR3 consists of 12 residues. Trimming left V 6 bases short and J 5 bases short, with 8 bases between. The CDR3 loop is CASRAGDNEQFF. CDR3 in DNA: TGTGCCAGTAGGGCCGGGGACAATGAGCAGTTCTTC.

This sequence joins TRBV2 and TRBJ2-7, with 8 bases aligning to TRBD2. The CDR3 has 14 residues. J was trimmed by 2 bases and V by 8 bases; bases with no gene match: 8. CDR1 is SNHLY, CDR2 FYNNEI, per germline. CDR3 bases: TGTGCCAGCCGGGGCGGGAGGTCCACCTACGAGCAGTACTTC. Translated, it gives CASRGGRSTYEQYF.

V is TRBV10-3 and J is TRBJ1-5; the D gene is possibly TRBD1 (6 bases). CDR3 size: 13 residues. V lost 6 bases and J lost 9, with 15 bases in between. CDR1 and CDR2 from the germline V gene are ENHRY and SYGVKD. The CDR3 loop reads CAISREGGSPQHF. Written as DNA, the CDR3 is TGTGCCATCAGCCGAGAGGGGGGATCGCCCCAGCATTTT.

The gene calls are TRBV5-4 and TRBJ1-2; possible D gene TRBD1, 5 bases. The CDR3 is made up of 14 amino acids. Trimming shortened V by 1 base and J by 3 bases, and 10 bases separated the two germline ends. Germline CDR1 is SGHNT and CDR2 is YYREEE (reference sequence). The CDR3 sequence is CASSLNRGDYGYTF. Here the CDR3 DNA reads TGTGCCAGCAGCTTGAATCGAGGGGACTATGGCTACACCTTC.

J is TRBJ1-5 and V is TRBV2; no clear D. The germline CDR1 and CDR2 sequences are SNHLY and FYNNEI. This CDR3 spans 16 amino acids. Trimming stripped 5 bases from V and 1 base from J, with 15 bases between. The CDR3 nucleotides are TGTGCCAGCAGTTCCAACGGTGCCTTCAGCAATCAGCCCCAGCATTTT. It is translated as CASSSNGAFSNQPQHF.